These 21 T cell receptor beta chains were all obtained from the same sample, sequenced in a study of human T cells and chemical hapten exposure. Documented time point: patch test 2, 6 weeks after DPC sensitization. Treatment indicated: therapeutic diphenylcyclopropenone sensitization with weekly scalp DPC. TCRdb re-analysed the RACE reads in MiXCR, keeping a single row per CDR3 protein. The sample consists of approximately 85,000 distinct CDR3 sequences, approximately 10% of them appearing once. Sequences were derived from whole blood, sampled in connection with sensitization to the hapten diphenylcyclopropenone (DPC). The source of these receptors is a woman aged 25 to 39 with alopecia areata. Some clones in this sample may be carry-over from other donors' samples.

The table lists this clonotype with many counts. The chain has TRBV7-9 and TRBJ2-7; D is unresolved. Trimming took off 3 bases at V and 0 bases at J, with 9 bases between the two ends. Germline CDR1 is SEHNR and CDR2 is FQNEAQ (reference sequence). The CDR3 is 14 residues long. The CDR3 sequence is CASSFPPDSYEQYF. CDR3 nucleotide sequence: TGTGCCAGCAGCTTCCCCCCCGACTCCTACGAGCAGTACTTC.

This rearrangement joins TRBV6-2 or TRBV6-3 to TRBJ2-3, with D possibly being TRBD1 (5 bases). Trimming stripped 6 bases from V and 5 bases from J, with 12 bases between. This CDR3 region has 13 residues. Looked up from germline, CDR1 is MNHEY and CDR2 is SVGEGT. The DNA for the CDR3 is TGTGCCAGCAGAGAGCTAGGACAAGATACGCAGTATTTT. This translates into CASRELGQDTQYF.

This clonotype has a handful of counts. This chain links TRBV12-5 with TRBJ1-5, with D perhaps matching TRBD1 (6 bases). Germline-derived CDR1 and CDR2 are LGHNT and FRNRAP. The V end lost 6 bases, the J end lost 0 bases, and 12 bases lay between the germline ends. The CDR3 spans 15 residues. The chain's CDR3 is CASGRDTYSNQPQHF. CDR3 DNA: TGTGCTAGTGGCCGGGACACCTATAGCAATCAGCCCCAGCATTTT.

This clonotype showed up just a few times. This chain joins TRBV28 and TRBJ1-4; D not resolved. Deletions cut 4 bases from V and 3 bases from J, with 12 bases between. This CDR3 region has 15 residues. Germline V CDR1 and CDR2: MDHEN, SYDVKM. CDR3 protein: CASSSHSAANEKLFF. CDR3 bases: TGTGCCAGCAGTTCACACAGCGCCGCTAATGAAAAACTGTTTTTT.

This clonotype was seen at least ten times. The J gene is TRBJ2-5, the V gene TRBV12-3 or TRBV12-4; 8 nucleotides match TRBD2. V was clipped by 4 bases and J by 7 bases; unmatched bases: 11. The CDR3 covers 15 residues. Here the CDR3 reads CASSSFGRAEGTQYF. The CDR3 DNA is TGTGCCAGCAGTTCTTTCGGGAGGGCCGAGGGGACCCAGTACTTC.

This clonotype occurred many times. CDR3 DNA sequence: TGTGCCAGCAGCTTAGCCAGGGGGCTGGGTTCCCTCCACTTT. As protein: CASSLARGLGSLHF. This rearrangement joins TRBV13 to TRBJ1-6, with 8 bases matching TRBD1. The V and J ends lost 1 base and 14 bases, in that order; junction bases with no gene match: 7. Germline V gives CDR1 PRHDT, CDR2 FYEKMQ (reference sequence). The CDR3 sequence is 14 residues long.

The table lists this clonotype with many counts. The gene calls are TRBV3-1 and TRBJ1-1; D not resolved. V dropped 4 bases and J dropped 4 bases, with 13 bases sitting between them. CDR1 LGHDT and CDR2 YNNKEL come from the germline V gene (reference sequence). CDR3 length: 14 residues. CDR3 protein: CASSPKWQSTEAFF. DNA of the CDR3: TGTGCCAGCAGCCCCAAGTGGCAGTCCACTGAAGCTTTCTTT. The variable domain in full, completed from reference TRBV3-1 and TRBJ1-1, reads DTAVSQTPKYLVTQMGNDKSIKCEQNLGHDTMYWYKQDSKKFLKIMFSYNNKELIINETVPNRFSPKSPDKAHLNLHINSLELGDSAVYFCASSPKWQSTEAFFGQGTRLTVV.

This clonotype was detected only a few times. V usage is TRBV6-5 and J usage is TRBJ1-4; D uncertain. Trimming stripped 2 bases from V and 7 bases from J, with 17 bases between. The CDR3 consists of 16 residues. Germline CDR1 reads MNHEY; CDR2 reads SVGAGI. The CDR3 reads CASSYGIRGSGEKLFF. The CDR3 DNA reads TGTGCCAGCAGTTACGGCATAAGAGGGTCGGGTGAAAAACTGTTTTTT.

This clonotype was observed many times. This rearrangement joins TRBV5-1 to TRBJ1-2; possible D gene TRBD1, 6 bases. This CDR3 spans 13 amino acids. Between the trimmed V and J ends, which lost 0 bases and 7 bases, there was a span of 10 bases. Germline CDR1 and CDR2: SGHRS and YFSETQ. The CDR3 nucleotides read TGCGCCAGCAGCTTGGGCGGGGGCCTTGGCTACACCTTC. The encoded protein is CASSLGGGLGYTF.

This clonotype was counted a few times. This rearrangement joins TRBV7-2 to TRBJ1-2; D not resolved. The germline V gene encodes CDR1 SGHTA and CDR2 FQGNSA. The CDR3 covers 14 residues. Trimming took off 1 base at V and 8 bases at J, with 14 bases between the two ends. In DNA form, the CDR3 reads TGTGCCAGCAGCTTAGGATCCCTCACGGGGGGCTACACCTTC. Its protein is CASSLGSLTGGYTF.

J is TRBJ2-7 and V is TRBV28; D is perhaps TRBD2 (5 bases). Trimming cost V 8 bases and J 5 bases, with 13 bases left between them. Germline V CDR1 and CDR2: MDHEN, SYDVKM. This CDR3 spans 12 amino acids. Here the CDR3 DNA reads TGTGCCAGCGGGCCTAGCAGGCACGAGCAGTACTTC. Translation gives CASGPSRHEQYF.

This clonotype was counted a few times. This sequence joins TRBV20-1 and TRBJ2-7; TRBD2 matches 12 bases. The CDR3 sequence is 18 residues long. J lost 0 bases, V lost 5 bases, and 14 bases had no gene match. Germline CDR1 reads DFQATT; CDR2 reads SNEGSKA (reference sequence). In DNA form, the CDR3 reads TGCAGTGCTCGACCGACTAGCGGGGGTTTTGGGCCCTCCTACGAGCAGTACTTC. This gives the protein CSARPTSGGFGPSYEQYF.

This clonotype was observed at least ten times. The J gene is TRBJ1-1, the V gene TRBV13, with a possible D match to TRBD1 (5 bases). The CDR3 sequence is 14 residues long. The V end lost 2 bases, the J end lost 4 bases, and 11 bases lay between the germline ends. Germline V gene data show CDR1 as PRHDT and CDR2 as FYEKMQ (reference sequence). Here the CDR3 DNA reads TGTGCCAGCAGCTTACGGGGGTCGGGCACTGAAGCTTTCTTT. It is translated as CASSLRGSGTEAFF.

This clonotype was observed at least ten times. The rearrangement joins TRBV7-8 to TRBJ2-7; a weak D match, TRBD2 (5 bases). This CDR3 contains 18 residues. Per germline, CDR1 SGHVS and CDR2 FQNEAQ. Trimming left V 2 bases short and J 4 bases short, with 24 bases between. CDR3 DNA: TGTGCCAGCAGCTTAATCCTTTCTGTCGGGAAATTAATTTACGAGCAGTACTTC. The encoded protein is CASSLILSVGKLIYEQYF.

The chain joins TRBV9 to TRBJ2-3; 9 bases are a match to TRBD2. The CDR3 is made up of 15 amino acids. The germline V gene encodes CDR1 SGDLS and CDR2 YYNGEE. V shed 0 bases, J shed 6 bases, and the junction held 5 bases outside the gene matches. The CDR3: CASSVVAGGLDTQYF. CDR3 sequence (DNA): TGTGCCAGCAGCGTAGTTGCGGGAGGGCTGGATACGCAGTATTTT.

This clonotype has a handful of counts. The chain links TRBV10-3 to TRBJ1-4; 8 bases align to TRBD1. The CDR3 is made up of 17 amino acids. The junction had 13 bases not matched to a gene; V was cut back by 3 bases and J by 7 bases. The V gene's germline CDR1 is ENHRY and CDR2 SYGVKD. In DNA, the CDR3 is TGTGCCATCAGTGACGCCGCTCAGGGGGCTAGGAGTGAAAAACTGTTTTTT. It specifies CAISDAAQGARSEKLFF.

This chain joins TRBV11-2 and TRBJ2-5; 7 nucleotides line up with TRBD1. The CDR3 length is 15 residues. The V gene end was trimmed by 5 bases and the J gene end by 7 bases; junction bases not matched to a gene: 13. The germline CDR1 and CDR2 sequences are SGHAT and FQNNGV. The CDR3 region is CASSPTKDRSGTQYF. CDR3 bases: TGTGCCAGCAGCCCAACCAAGGACAGGTCGGGGACCCAGTACTTC. Based on the CDR3 plus reference TRBV11-2 and TRBJ2-5, the full variable domain is EAGVAQSPRYKIIEKRQSVAFWCNPISGHATLYWYQQILGQGPKLLIQFQNNGVVDDSQLPKDRFSAERLKGVDSTLKIQPAKLEDSAVYLCASSPTKDRSGTQYFGPGTRLLVL.

The chain joins TRBV2 to TRBJ2-5; 7 bases agree with TRBD1. From germline, CDR1 is SNHLY and CDR2 FYNNEI. J was trimmed by 3 bases and V by 6 bases; bases with no gene match: 4. This CDR3 region has 13 residues. CDR3 region: CASREGQKETQYF. In DNA, the CDR3 is TGTGCCAGCAGAGAGGGACAGAAAGAGACCCAGTACTTC.

This clonotype came up a few times. This chain links TRBV14 with TRBJ2-7, with no clear D. The CDR3 length is 15 residues. The germline V and J ends were trimmed by 2 bases and 7 bases, with 18 bases remaining between them. The V gene's germline CDR1 is SGHDN and CDR2 FVKESK. CDR3 DNA sequence: TGTGCCAGCAGCCAATTTGTGACTCGCCGTGCGGAGCAGTACTTC. Translated, it gives CASSQFVTRRAEQYF.

This clonotype was counted a few times. DNA of the CDR3: TGTGCCAGCAGCTTAGCTCTTGCTAGCACCGGGGAGCTGTTTTTT. This gives the protein CASSLALASTGELFF. This chain joins TRBV11-1 and TRBJ2-2; D gene uncertain. The V and J ends lost 0 bases and 4 bases respectively, with 9 bases between them. Looked up from germline, CDR1 is SGHAT and CDR2 is FQDESV (reference sequence). This CDR3 has 15 residues.

This clonotype occurred many times. The chain links TRBV4-3 to TRBJ2-1; D perhaps matches TRBD2 (5 bases). The CDR3 sequence is 13 residues long. V lost 2 bases and J lost 9, with 11 bases in between. In germline, CDR1 is LGHNA, CDR2 YSLEER. The CDR3 loop is CASSQLISGEQFF. In DNA form, the CDR3 reads TGCGCCAGCAGCCAATTAATAAGCGGTGAGCAGTTCTTC.